The clone carrying this TCR beta chain has just a few counts. The record originates from a study of Ad26.COV2.S vaccination and SARS-CoV-2 variants. Treatment reported: some 20 received Ad26.COV2.S at low or high dose, single or two shots; 5 received placebo; per-sample allocation not given. Samples came from day 63 after the first vaccine or placebo injection. V shed 0 bases and J shed 6 bases, with 5 bases lying between them. CDR1 and CDR2 from the germline V gene are GTSNPN and SVGIG (reference sequence). This CDR3 region has 11 residues. The method was immunoSEQ multiplex PCR; TCRdb's version includes in-frame clones alone and lacks a portion of them. The sample shows a few hundred thousand clones, approximately 91% of them seen only once.

Sequencing used peripheral blood, obtained in a trial of Ad26.COV2.S vaccine versus placebo. V and J are TRBV30 and TRBJ1-2, with D hard to call. The TCR was taken from a person between 18 and 65 years old who received the Ad26.COV2.S COVID-19 vaccine or a placebo. The CDR3 nucleotides are TGTGCCTGGAGTGTACTGCATGGCTACACCTTC. It is translated as CAWSVLHGYTF. The variable domain in full, with the rest retrieved from reference TRBV30 and TRBJ1-2, is SQTIHQWPATLVQPVGSPLSLECTVEGTSNPNLYWYRQAAGRGLQLLFYSVGIGQISSEVPQNLSASRPQDRQFILSSKKLLLSDSGFYLCAWSVLHGYTFGSGTRLTVV.